This T cell receptor beta chain was captured in a study of monozygotic twins with inflammatory bowel disease. The study's findings and limits: IBD patients showed reduced TCRbeta diversity (inverse Simpson) versus healthy co-twins. IBD patients exhibited fewer clonotypes shared with other individuals than healthy twins, particularly with disease activity.

Template switching appended UMIs that held a 6-nucleotide sample barcode. TCRdb reworked the 5' RACE reads into one entry per CDR3 protein, no DNA. This sample's table has some 160,000 distinct CDR3 sequences. This CDR3 has 16 residues. Germline-derived CDR1 and CDR2 are MNHNS and SASEGT. Comment on this clonotype: Its target is unknown.

The sequence derives from a human donor with ulcerative colitis or Crohn's disease, or a healthy co-twin of an affected twin (not recorded which). This chain connects TRBV6-1 to TRBJ2-1; the D call of TRBD2 rests on TCRdb alone, since no DNA is present to check it. Material: blood. The chain's CDR3 is CASSVWMTRAGNEQFF.